This TCR beta chain is drawn from a study of blood T cell repertoires in COVID-19. Study summary: From the United States, Italy and Spain came samples of acute and convalescent COVID-19. Sources were T cells, B-cell-depleted T cells, or PBMCs; the material itself was cDNA or gDNA.

Recruited during active infection, patients (from Seattle) were subsequently followed longitudinally. The V gene's germline CDR1 is SGHNT and CDR2 YYREEE (reference sequence). CDR3 length: 16 residues. V lost 5 bases to trimming and J lost 1 base; unmatched junction nucleotides: 3. Assay used: immunoSEQ multiplex PCR; TCRdb lists only in-frame clones, some missing. This repertoire shows fewer than 200,000 clones, about 88% found once; its top ten account for 2% to 3%. This chain connects TRBV5-4 to TRBJ2-1, with 13 bases lining up with TRBD2. This sequence originates from a woman older than 75 with COVID-19, enrolled during active disease. Sequences were obtained from peripheral blood. DNA for the CDR3: TGTGCCAGCAGGGTGACTAGCGGGAGGTCCTACAATGAGCAGTTCTTC. It codes for CASRVTSGRSYNEQFF.